What follows are 4 T cell receptor beta chains derived from one specimen sequenced in a study of blood T cell repertoires in COVID-19. Sequenced by immunoSEQ multiplex PCR; TCRdb stores in-frame clones only, minus some. Among approximately 250,000 clones listed, approximately 85% were seen once. Material: PBMCs or T cells enriched from blood (not recorded which). These receptors came from a woman aged 45-60 years with acute COVID-19.

This clone was counted a few times. The genes are TRBV6-5 and TRBJ2-7; 8 bases agree with TRBD1. Trimming took 7 bases from V and 6 from J; bases not matched to a gene: 14. CDR1 and CDR2 (germline): MNHEY, SVGAGI. The CDR3 spans 15 residues. The CDR3 DNA sequence: TGTGCCAGCAACCCCGGGACAGGTTGGTTTGGCGAGCAGTACTTC. The encoded protein is CASNPGTGWFGEQYF.

This clone came up once. The V gene is TRBV4-1, the J gene TRBJ1-6; tentative D call: TRBD1 (5 bases). V lost 0 bases, J lost 14 bases, and 14 bases lay in between. The length of the CDR3 is 14 residues. The germline V gene encodes CDR1 MGHRA and CDR2 YSYEKL. The CDR3 DNA follows: TGCGCCAGCAGCCAAGAACAGGTTGGGGGGACCCTCCACTTT. Amino acid sequence: CASSQEQVGGTLHF.

The genes are TRBV3-1 (or the pseudogene TRBV3-2) and TRBJ1-5; 7 nucleotides match TRBD1. This CDR3 comprises 15 residues. V shed 0 bases and J 9 bases; nucleotides not matched to a gene: 8. Germline V CDR1 and CDR2: LGHDT, YNNKEL (reference sequence). This chain's CDR3 is CASSQDQQGIWPQHF. The CDR3 DNA reads as TGTGCCAGCAGCCAAGATCAACAGGGGATATGGCCCCAGCATTTT.

This sequence joins TRBV19 and TRBJ1-5; TRBD1 aligns across 8 bases. This CDR3 comprises 14 residues. The germline CDR1 and CDR2 sequences are LNHDA and SQIVND (reference sequence). The V gene end was trimmed by 7 bases and the J gene end by 7 bases; junction bases not matched to a gene: 9. This CDR3 reads CASTNSGGLQPQHF. The DNA for the CDR3 is TGTGCCAGTACCAATTCAGGGGGCTTGCAGCCCCAGCATTTT.